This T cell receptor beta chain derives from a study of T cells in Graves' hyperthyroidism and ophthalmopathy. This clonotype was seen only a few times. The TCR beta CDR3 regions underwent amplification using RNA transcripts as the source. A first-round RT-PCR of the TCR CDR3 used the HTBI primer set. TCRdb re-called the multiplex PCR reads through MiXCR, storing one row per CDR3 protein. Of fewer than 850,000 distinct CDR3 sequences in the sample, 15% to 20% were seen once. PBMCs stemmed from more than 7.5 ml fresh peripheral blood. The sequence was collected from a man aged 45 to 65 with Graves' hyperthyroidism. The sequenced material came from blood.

The CDR3 is CASSLSPSGIQETQYF. For the CDR3, the DNA is TGCGCCAGCAGCTTGTCTCCTAGCGGGATACAAGAGACCCAGTACTTC. The chain is built from TRBV5-1 and TRBJ2-5; TRBD2 matches at 9 bases. CDR3 length equals 16 residues. CDR1 SGHRS and CDR2 YFSETQ come from the germline V gene. V lost 1 base and J lost 2; bases outside the gene matches: 6. The whole variable domain, filled in from reference TRBV5-1 and TRBJ2-5, reads KAGVTQTPRYLIKTRGQQVTLSCSPISGHRSVSWYQQTPGQGLQFLFEYFSETQRNKGNFPGRFSGRQFSNSRSEMNVSTLELGDSALYLCASSLSPSGIQETQYFGPGTRLLVL.